This T cell receptor (beta chain) emerged from a study of T-cell reconstitution after alpha-beta-depleted transplantation in children. The CDR3 contains 15 residues. Germline assignment: CDR1 SNHLY and CDR2 FYNNEI. J gave up 4 bases and V 6 bases, and 4 bases lay outside the gene matches. Unique molecular identifiers were incorporated when the TCRbeta library was constructed. TCRdb re-called the PCR reads with MiXCR, one entry per CDR3 protein. This sample has about 980,000 distinct CDR3 sequences, with under 30% found just once. This sample comprised PBMCs, mostly from graft donor cells, obtained 360 days after TCRalphabeta/CD19-depleted stem cell transplant. The TCR was taken from a boy under two years old who had a stem cell transplant for SCID, so the T cells may come from the graft donor. The J gene is TRBJ2-5, the V gene TRBV2, with 14 nucleotides matching TRBD2. CDR3 region: CASRATSGGAETQYF. CDR3 DNA: TGTGCCAGCAGGGCGACTAGCGGGGGGGCAGAGACCCAGTACTTC.